One and the same sample provided the 11 T cell receptor beta chains below, sequenced in a study of T cells in Graves' hyperthyroidism and ophthalmopathy. The TCR beta CDR3 regions underwent amplification using RNA transcripts as the source. The primer set for the first-round RT-PCR of the TCR CDR3 was HTBI. TCRdb itself ran the multiplex PCR reads through MiXCR, one entry per CDR3 protein. The sample yields 300,000 to 400,000 distinct CDR3 sequences, roughly 13% seen once. Sample: blood. These receptors came from a woman under 30 with Graves' hyperthyroidism.

In the case of this clonotype: A much bigger clone sits one base away, suggesting this may be a read error. The chain links TRBV5-1 to TRBJ1-4; D is ambiguous. The germline V gene has CDR1 SGHRS and CDR2 YFSETQ. This CDR3 is 14 amino acids long. CDR3 DNA sequence: TGCCCCAGCAGTAACCCTCCTACAAATGAAAAACTGTTTTTT. It yields the protein CPSSNPPTNEKLFF.

V is TRBV7-9 and J is TRBJ2-7; 12 bases line up with TRBD1. V gave up 5 bases and J gave up 0 bases; unmatched junction bases: 14. The CDR3 loop spans 19 amino acids. The germline gives CDR1 SEHNR, CDR2 FQNEAQ (reference sequence). The CDR3 loop reads CASSGLQGQGAQHSYEQYF. CDR3 coding DNA: TGTGCCAGCAGCGGTTTACAGGGACAGGGGGCGCAACACTCCTACGAGCAGTACTTC.

This clonotype was detected many times. CDR3 in amino acids: CASSLDLSVTDTQYF. The CDR3 coding sequence is TGTGCCAGCAGCTTAGATTTATCTGTGACAGATACGCAGTATTTT. V is TRBV11-2 and J is TRBJ2-3, with unresolved D. Trimming cost V 0 bases and J 3 bases, with 10 bases left between them. This CDR3 region has 15 residues. Per the germline V gene, CDR1 is SGHAT and CDR2 is FQNNGV.

In this sample, this clonotype turned up many times. The chain recombines TRBV7-8 with TRBJ2-4; D possibly corresponds to TRBD1 (6 bases). The CDR3 consists of 13 residues. Germline V CDR1 and CDR2: SGHVS, FQNEAQ. Between the trimmed V and J ends, which lost 5 bases and 9 bases, there was a span of 14 bases. This CDR3 is CASSHRVSRIQYF. For the CDR3, the DNA is TGTGCCAGCAGCCACAGGGTTTCCCGCATTCAGTACTTC.

The gene calls are TRBV10-3 and TRBJ1-2; D ambiguous. CDR1 and CDR2 from the germline V gene are ENHRY and SYGVKD. The CDR3 covers 10 residues. V was pared by 6 bases and J by 3 bases, with 2 bases between. The CDR3, as DNA: TGTGCCATCAGGGACTATGGCTACACCTTC. Protein: CAIRDYGYTF.

Details on this clonotype: A read error may explain this, as a much larger clone is one base away. The chain employs TRBV5-1 and TRBJ2-7; 8 bases are shared with TRBD1. This CDR3 has 14 residues. With V trimmed by 4 bases and J by 5 bases, 8 bases remained unmatched. Germline-derived CDR1 and CDR2 are SGHRS and YFSETQ. CDR3 region: CASSRGQGYHEQYF. The CDR3 DNA reads TGCGCCAGCAGCCGTGGACAGGGTTACCACGAGCAGTACTTC.

This clonotype was observed at least ten times. V gene TRBV28 combines with J gene TRBJ2-1; D gene ambiguous. V was shortened by 6 bases and J by 2 bases, with 8 bases between the two germline ends. The CDR3 sequence is 13 residues long. Germline V gives CDR1 MDHEN, CDR2 SYDVKM. The CDR3 loop reads CASRGWTYNEQFF. The CDR3 DNA reads as TGTGCCAGCAGGGGTTGGACCTACAATGAGCAGTTCTTC.

This clonotype was detected only a few times. A much larger clone is a single base away; this may be a read error. The V and J genes are TRBV7-9 and TRBJ2-5; 9 nucleotides match TRBD1. V was clipped by 6 bases and J by 4 bases; unmatched bases: 12. Germline V gene sequence: CDR1 SEHNR, CDR2 FQNEAQ (reference sequence). This CDR3 has 16 amino acids. The CDR3 region is CASRLEGTGTRETQYF. In DNA, the CDR3 is TGTGCCAGCAGACTAGAAGGGACAGGGACCCGAGAGACCCAGTACTTC. The whole variable domain, filled in from reference TRBV7-9 and TRBJ2-5, reads DTGVSQNPRHKITKRGQNVTFRCDPISEHNRLYWYRQTLGQGPEFLTYFQNEAQLEKSRLLSDRFSAERPKGSFSTLEIQRTEQGDSAMYLCASRLEGTGTRETQYFGPGTRLLVL.

There are many counts of this clonotype. The V and J genes are TRBV15 and TRBJ1-2; D is unclear. Germline V CDR1 and CDR2: LNHNV, YYDKDF (reference sequence). CDR3 length: 13 residues. With 8 bases removed from V and 3 bases from J, the gap between germline ends came to 13 bases. CDR3 in amino acids: CATGRGSDYGYTF. CDR3 nucleotide sequence: TGTGCCACCGGTCGAGGTAGCGACTATGGCTACACCTTC.

Notes on this clonotype: A much larger clone lies a single base off, so this may be a read error. This chain connects TRBV6-9 to TRBJ1-1, with TRBD1 matching 7 bases. Germline trimming cut 3 bases from V and 3 bases from J; bases unmatched to any gene: 7. The CDR3 spans 15 residues. Germline CDR1 MNHGY, CDR2 SVAAGI. The CDR3 reads CASSYRGARDTEAFF. DNA for the CDR3: TGTGCCAGCAGTTACAGGGGGGCGCGGGACACTGAAGCTTTCTTT.

This clonotype came up many times. This chain connects TRBV15 to TRBJ1-5; 9 bases are shared with TRBD1. CDR1 is LNHNV, CDR2 YYDKDF, per germline (reference sequence). V lost 0 bases and J lost 5; bases outside the gene matches: 2. The CDR3 runs to 15 residues. The CDR3 reads CATSRERQGDQPQHF. The DNA of the CDR3 is TGTGCCACCAGCAGAGAAAGACAGGGGGATCAGCCCCAGCATTTT. Looking up the rest from reference TRBV15 and TRBJ1-5 gives the full variable domain: DAMVIQNPRYQVTQFGKPVTLSCSQTLNHNVMYWYQQKSSQAPKLLFHYYDKDFNNEADTPDNFQSRRPNTSFCFLDIRSPGLGDTAMYLCATSRERQGDQPQHFGDGTRLSIL.